These T cell receptor beta chains were read from a single sample in a study of T cell responses to AZD1222 COVID-19 vaccine. Sequencing was performed with immunoSEQ multiplex PCR; in TCRdb, only in-frame clones are kept and a portion is missing. The table shows 84,000 or so clones, with 80% to 90% occurring only once. Source: peripheral blood, taken on day 0 of AZD1222 vaccination. These receptors all come from an adult in good health. Each CDR3 is given with its conserved first and last residue. D genes are given only for firm matches. Expanded clones are given a class, and other clones once, few, many or no size at all.

D gene	clone size	V gene	CDR3 length	J gene	CDR3 DNA	CDR3 protein
NA	NA	TRBV21-1	14	TRBJ1-2	TGTGCCAGCAGCAAATTTCACAGGGGGTATGGCTACACCTTC	CASSKFHRGYGYTF
NA	NA	TRBV27	16	TRBJ1-2	TGTGCCAGCAGTTACGTAATGGGGGGCCGGCTGTGGGGCTACACCTTC	CASSYVMGGRLWGYTF
TRBD2	NA	TRBV5-6	15	TRBJ2-1	TGTGCCAGCAGCGCCGGACTAGCGGGAGACAATGAGCAGTTCTTC	CASSAGLAGDNEQFF
NA	NA	TRBV27	15	TRBJ1-1	TGTGCCAGCAGTTTACAGCCGAATGGAAGGACTGAAGCTTTCTTT	CASSLQPNGRTEAFF
NA	NA	TRBV13	13	TRBJ2-7	TGTGCCAGCAGCTTAGTGCCGCTGGAGGAGCAGTACTTC	CASSLVPLEEQYF
NA	once	TRBV29-1	10	TRBJ1-1	TGCAGCGTTAACAGGGCCGAAGCTTTCTTT	CSVNRAEAFF
NA	NA	TRBV4-1	14	TRBJ2-7	TGCGCCAGCAGTCGGCAGTCCCAACCCTACGAGCAGTACTTC	CASSRQSQPYEQYF
TRBD1	NA	TRBV4-2	15	TRBJ1-6	TGTGCCAGCAGCCAAGATCAGGGGGCGATTTCACCCCTCCACTTT	CASSQDQGAISPLHF
NA	NA	TRBV5-1	13	TRBJ2-7	TGCGCCAGCAGCTTGACATTAAATTACGAGCAGTACTTC	CASSLTLNYEQYF
TRBD2	NA	TRBV9	15	TRBJ2-7	TGTGCCAGCAGCGCCTCCCTTAGCGGGGAGTACGAGCAGTACTTC	CASSASLSGEYEQYF
TRBD1	NA	TRBV7-3	15	TRBJ2-5	TGTGCCAGCAGCCAAACCGGACAGGGTTCAGAGACCCAGTACTTC	CASSQTGQGSETQYF
NA	NA	TRBV9	14	TRBJ1-3	TGTGCCAGCAGGGCCGGGTCCTCTGGAAACACCATATATTTT	CASRAGSSGNTIYF
NA	NA	TRBV18	13	TRBJ1-2	TGTGCCAGCTCACGTTCTGATACCTATGGCTACACCTTC	CASSRSDTYGYTF
NA	NA	TRBV18	14	TRBJ1-2	TGTGCCAGCTCACCGCTCGCGCCCGACTTTGGCTACACCTTC	CASSPLAPDFGYTF
NA	once	TRBV7-3	15	TRBJ1-1	TGTGCCAGCAGCCCGGTTTTTGTGTCGAACACTGAAGCTTTCTTT	CASSPVFVSNTEAFF
NA	NA	TRBV5-1	14	TRBJ1-2	TGCGCCAGCAGCTCGATACAGGGAGGGTATGGCTACACCTTC	CASSSIQGGYGYTF
TRBD2	NA	TRBV2	13	TRBJ2-5	TGTGCCACCGTCCGAGGACTAGCGGAGACCCAGTACTTC	CATVRGLAETQYF
NA	once	TRBV7-3	13	TRBJ1-2	TGTGCCAGCAGCTTGAGAGGGGGTGAAGGCTACACCTTC	CASSLRGGEGYTF
TRBD1	NA	TRBV2	16	TRBJ1-1	TGTGCCAGCAGCGACTCCCCGGGACAGGGGGACACTGAAGCTTTCTTT	CASSDSPGQGDTEAFF
TRBD1	NA	TRBV18	14	TRBJ1-1	TGTGCCAGCTCCCTCACAGGGGGGAACACTGAAGCTTTCTTT	CASSLTGGNTEAFF
NA	NA	TRBV9	16	TRBJ2-1	TGTGCCAGCAGCGCCCCGGGACGGGTTTCCTACAATGAGCAGTTCTTC	CASSAPGRVSYNEQFF
TRBD1	NA	TRBV7-9	17	TRBJ1-3	TGTGCCAGCAGCCTTCGGACAGGGAAAGGATCTGGAAACACCATATATTTT	CASSLRTGKGSGNTIYF
NA	NA	TRBV6-5	15	TRBJ1-6	TGTGCCAGCAGGGACCCTGTAGGGGATAATTCACCCCTCCACTTT	CASRDPVGDNSPLHF
NA	NA	TRBV5-1	14	TRBJ2-1	TGCGCCAGCGGCCCCGGGGACTCCTACAATGAGCAGTTCTTC	CASGPGDSYNEQFF
TRBD1	NA	TRBV7-8	14	TRBJ1-6	TGTGCCAGCAGCCCAGGACAGGACGGGTCACCCCTCCACTTT	CASSPGQDGSPLHF
NA	NA	TRBV24-1	12	TRBJ2-1	TGTGCCACCAGCGACCGCGACAATGAGCAGTTCTTC	CATSDRDNEQFF
TRBD1	NA	TRBV2	15	TRBJ2-1	TGTGCCAGCAGTGAAGCGGGGACAGATTACAATGAGCAGTTCTTC	CASSEAGTDYNEQFF
TRBD2	NA	TRBV5-1	20	TRBJ2-1	TGCGCCAGCAGCGCCGGGGGACTAGCGGGAGGGCCCTCTACTACACATGAGCAGTTCTTC	CASSAGGLAGGPSTTHEQFF
NA	NA	TRBV18	14	TRBJ1-1	TGTGCCAGCTCACCACAATCGACAGAAACTGAAGCTTTCTTT	CASSPQSTETEAFF
TRBD2	NA	TRBV6-5	16	TRBJ2-1	TGTGCCAGCAGTTACCCGGGGACTAGCGGGAGGAATGAGCAGTTCTTC	CASSYPGTSGRNEQFF